These 12 T cell receptor beta chains were sequenced from one sample in a study of blood T cell repertoires in COVID-19. Only in-frame clones appear in the TCRdb table, and some are missing; sequencing was by immunoSEQ multiplex PCR. Among 90,000 to 130,000 clones listed, around 86% were seen once. What was sequenced was peripheral blood. The receptors stem from a woman aged 65 to 85 with acute or convalescent COVID-19.

This clone appeared a few times. The gene calls are TRBV28 and TRBJ1-2, with D possibly TRBD1 on 5 matching bases. The CDR3 loop spans 12 amino acids. Germline loops: CDR1 MDHEN, CDR2 SYDVKM. The germline V and J ends were trimmed by 6 bases and 4 bases, with 9 bases remaining between them. The DNA of the CDR3 is TGTGCCAGCAGCCAACAGGTCTATGGCTACACCTTC. This sequence encodes CASSQQVYGYTF.

A few counts support this clone. V usage is TRBV25-1 and J usage is TRBJ2-7; 8 nucleotides line up with TRBD1. CDR3 length: 14 amino acids. Germline CDR1 reads MGHDK; CDR2 reads SYGVNS. The junction had 7 bases not matched to a gene; V was cut back by 4 bases and J by 5 bases. The DNA of the CDR3 is TGTGCCAGCAGTGCCCTAGGGACAGGCCACGAGCAGTACTTC. Translation gives CASSALGTGHEQYF.

This clone has just a few counts. The chain couples TRBV5-3 to TRBJ1-1, with D hard to call. TRBV5-3 carries the ORF label, with uncertain function. V lost 4 bases, J lost 4 bases, and 14 bases lay in between. CDR3 length equals 14 residues. The CDR3 DNA reads TGTGCCAGAAGCCCCCCGGACTGGGCCACTGAAGCTTTCTTT. Its protein is CARSPPDWATEAFF.

The chain couples TRBV11-3 to TRBJ2-3; 10 positions agree with TRBD1. V dropped 1 base and J dropped 4; count of bases not matched to a gene: 2. Germline V gives CDR1 SGHNT, CDR2 YENEEA. The CDR3 extends over 15 amino acids. In DNA, the CDR3 is TGTGCCAGCAGCTTAGGGGGACAGGGGCCAGATACGCAGTATTTT. Amino acids: CASSLGGQGPDTQYF.

This clone has just one count. The genes are TRBV5-6 and TRBJ1-2, with D unclear. The CDR3 covers 14 residues. V was trimmed by 4 bases and J by 1 base, leaving 11 bases between them. Germline CDR1 reads SGHDT; CDR2 reads YYEEEE. The DNA of the CDR3 is TGTGCCAGCAGCGCGGGGAGTAGTAACTATGGCTACACCTTC. It encodes CASSAGSSNYGYTF.

This rearrangement joins TRBV30 to TRBJ1-1, with 7 nucleotides matching TRBD1. CDR3 size: 14 residues. Germline CDR1 is GTSNPN and CDR2 is SVGIG (reference sequence). V lost 4 bases to trimming and J lost 3 bases; unmatched junction nucleotides: 8. The CDR3 here is CAWKRTGRDTEAFF. DNA of the CDR3: TGTGCCTGGAAGCGGACAGGACGGGACACTGAAGCTTTCTTT.

This chain links TRBV28 with TRBJ1-2; a weak D match, TRBD1 (6 bases). CDR1 is MDHEN and CDR2 is SYDVKM in the germline V gene. V was clipped by 9 bases and J by 2 bases, with 13 bases between them. The length of the CDR3 is 13 residues. DNA for the CDR3: TGTGCCAGTCGAACAGGGCCCAACTATGGCTACACCTTC. This codes for CASRTGPNYGYTF.

CDR3 region: CASLSGTEAFF. In DNA form, the CDR3 reads TGTGCCAGCTTATCGGGCACTGAAGCTTTCTTT. V gene TRBV6-6 combines with J gene TRBJ1-1, with D unresolved. The V end lost 8 bases, the J end lost 4 bases, and 8 bases lay between the germline ends. Germline CDR1 is MNHNY and CDR2 is SVGAGI (reference sequence). This CDR3 comprises 11 residues.

The V and J genes are TRBV19 and TRBJ2-7; D is possibly TRBD2 (6 bases). Trimming took off 1 base at V and 4 bases at J, with 26 bases between the two ends. This CDR3 spans 19 amino acids. The V gene's germline CDR1 is LNHDA and CDR2 SQIVND (reference sequence). CDR3 in amino acids: CASSIVLPGVATTAYEQYF. CDR3 sequence (DNA): TGTGCCAGTAGTATAGTCCTGCCGGGGGTCGCTACGACAGCTTACGAGCAGTACTTC.

The chain uses TRBV6-5 and TRBJ2-1; TRBD1 matches 7 bases. The V gene end was trimmed by 6 bases and the J gene end by 7 bases; junction bases not matched to a gene: 6. Germline V gene data show CDR1 as MNHEY and CDR2 as SVGAGI. The CDR3 spans 13 residues. CDR3 region: CASRADRENEQFF. CDR3 sequence (DNA): TGTGCCAGCAGAGCTGACAGGGAGAATGAGCAGTTCTTC.

The rearrangement links TRBV5-5 to TRBJ2-5, with D unclear. Trimming removed 0 bases at V and 2 bases at J, with 14 bases between. This CDR3 is built from 16 residues. Germline-derived CDR1 and CDR2 are SGHKS and YYEKEE (reference sequence). CDR3 sequence: CASSLGPTRSQETQYF. CDR3 bases: TGTGCCAGCAGCTTGGGACCGACTCGGAGTCAAGAGACCCAGTACTTC.

The chain uses TRBV18 and TRBJ2-3; TRBD2 might be the D (6 bases). Trimming stripped 5 bases from V and 6 bases from J, with 15 bases between. The germline CDR1 and CDR2 sequences are KGHSH and LQKENI. The CDR3 consists of 14 residues. The CDR3 loop reads CASSAFTGEDTQYF. DNA of the CDR3: TGTGCCAGCTCAGCTTTTACGGGGGAGGATACGCAGTATTTT.